A single sample is the source of the 31 T cell receptor beta chains below, sequenced in a study of blood T cell repertoires in COVID-19. The assay was immunoSEQ multiplex PCR, and TCRdb's table has in-frame clones only and misses some. The data hold roughly 110,000 clones, with 80% to 85% observed a single time. Sequencing was performed on peripheral blood. These receptors came from a human donor in a cohort sampled during active COVID-19.

This clone was seen only a few times. The rearrangement uses TRBV27 and TRBJ2-7; TRBD2 matches 9 bases. V shed 2 bases and J 4 bases; nucleotides not matched to a gene: 9. This CDR3 has 16 residues. From germline, CDR1 is MNHEY and CDR2 SMNVEV (reference sequence). Written as DNA, the CDR3 is TGTGCCAGCAGTTTAGACCCGGGACTAGCACAATACGAGCAGTACTTC. Its protein product is CASSLDPGLAQYEQYF.

CDR3 amino acids: CASMGGAGGYNEQFF. The CDR3 DNA reads TGTGCCAGCATGGGAGGAGCGGGAGGGTACAATGAGCAGTTCTTC. The chain employs TRBV2 and TRBJ2-1; 10 bases are a match to TRBD2. CDR3 length: 15 amino acids. V gave up 7 bases and J gave up 4 bases; unmatched junction bases: 7. Germline V lookup: CDR1 SNHLY, CDR2 FYNNEI.

The chain combines TRBV7-9 with TRBJ2-1, with TRBD2 matching 13 bases. This CDR3 contains 15 residues. The germline V gene encodes CDR1 SEHNR and CDR2 FQNEAQ (reference sequence). V lost 5 bases, J lost 9 bases, and 7 bases stayed unmatched. DNA of the CDR3: TGTGCCAGCAGCGAAACTAGCGGGAGGGCCGCTGAGCAGTTCTTC. Encoded protein: CASSETSGRAAEQFF.

This CDR3 reads CASSVAWGTGKETQYF. CDR3 nucleotides: TGTGCCAGCAGCGTAGCGTGGGGGACAGGGAAAGAGACCCAGTACTTC. The rearrangement joins TRBV9 to TRBJ2-5, with 9 positions matching TRBD1. Germline trimming cut 0 bases from V and 3 bases from J; bases unmatched to any gene: 6. The CDR3 sequence is 16 residues long. Germline CDR1 SGDLS, CDR2 YYNGEE.

The V gene is TRBV18, the J gene TRBJ1-4; TRBD1 agrees at 10 bases. Trimming took 3 bases from V and 0 from J; bases not matched to a gene: 10. CDR1 and CDR2 from the germline V gene are KGHSH and LQKENI. The CDR3 sequence is 19 residues long. The CDR3 loop is CASSPSGTGVSATNEKLFF. The CDR3, as DNA: TGTGCCAGCTCACCGTCCGGGACAGGGGTGTCAGCAACTAATGAAAAACTGTTTTTT.

The V call is TRBV20-1, the J call TRBJ1-3; D is unclear. Between the trimmed V and J ends, which lost 6 bases and 4 bases, there was a span of 7 bases. Germline CDR1 is DFQATT and CDR2 is SNEGSKA (reference sequence). The CDR3 has 11 amino acids. The CDR3 reads CSAGQGNTIYF. In DNA form, the CDR3 reads TGCAGTGCGGGCCAGGGAAACACCATATATTTT.

The V call is TRBV28, the J call TRBJ1-3, with a weak D call TRBD1 (6 bases). Trimming pared 7 bases from V and 2 bases from J, leaving 15 bases between. The V gene's germline CDR1 is MDHEN and CDR2 SYDVKM. This CDR3 has 15 residues. The CDR3 region has the DNA TGTGCCAGCATCTTTAGGGGGACTACTGGAAACACCATATATTTT. This encodes CASIFRGTTGNTIYF.

This sequence joins TRBV5-8 and TRBJ1-2; 7 bases fit TRBD1. This CDR3 has 13 amino acids. Unmatched junction bases numbered 6, after V lost 4 bases and J lost 6 bases. CDR1 and CDR2 from the germline V gene are SGHTS and YDEGEE. The DNA of the CDR3 is TGTGCCAGCAGCAGGACAGGTTTTGATGGCTACACCTTC. Translation: CASSRTGFDGYTF.

The chain has TRBV5-4 and TRBJ1-1; unclear D gene. The CDR3 contains 15 residues. Germline V gene lookup returns CDR1 SGHNT and CDR2 YYREEE (reference sequence). The V and J ends lost 2 bases and 1 base respectively, with 12 bases between them. The CDR3 sequence: CASSFREARNTEAFF. Written as DNA, the CDR3 is TGTGCCAGCAGCTTCCGTGAGGCCCGGAACACTGAAGCTTTCTTT.

Of note for this clone: Other DNA sequences in the same sample also yield this CDR3. The rearrangement joins TRBV7-2 to TRBJ1-4; D is undetermined. V was trimmed by 5 bases and J by 2 bases, leaving 6 bases between them. Germline V gives CDR1 SGHTA, CDR2 FQGNSA. This CDR3 has 13 amino acids. The CDR3 DNA sequence: TGTGCCAGCAGCCGAGGGACTAATGAAAAACTGTTTTTT. Translating it yields CASSRGTNEKLFF.

V usage is TRBV28 and J usage is TRBJ2-1; D perhaps matches TRBD1 (6 bases). CDR1 is MDHEN, CDR2 SYDVKM, per germline. The CDR3 length is 16 residues. Trimming pared 8 bases from V and 7 bases from J, leaving 24 bases between. The CDR3 region is CASFSKSDSLGNEQFF. The CDR3 bases are TGTGCCAGCTTTTCTAAATCGGACAGTTTAGGGAATGAGCAGTTCTTC.

This sequence joins TRBV11-3 and TRBJ2-7, with TRBD1 matching over 7 bases. CDR3 length: 15 amino acids. V was pared by 1 base and J by 2 bases, with 5 bases of the junction left unmatched. Germline V gene lookup returns CDR1 SGHNT and CDR2 YENEEA. DNA for the CDR3: TGTGCCAGCAGCTTAGGAGGGACAGCGGCCTACGAGCAGTACTTC. It translates to CASSLGGTAAYEQYF.

V usage is TRBV3-1 (or the pseudogene TRBV3-2) and J usage is TRBJ1-1; TRBD1 matches 7 bases. CDR3 size: 14 residues. With V trimmed by 3 bases and J by 8 bases, 9 bases remained unmatched. The V gene's germline CDR1 is LGHDT and CDR2 YNNKEL (reference sequence). The CDR3 is CASSQETGITEAFF. The CDR3 DNA sequence: TGTGCCAGCAGCCAGGAGACAGGGATTACCGAAGCTTTCTTT.

The chain carries TRBV2 and TRBJ2-2; D is possibly TRBD2 (5 bases). The germline gives CDR1 SNHLY, CDR2 FYNNEI. V lost 7 bases and J lost 1, with 16 bases in between. The CDR3 length is 16 residues. The chain's CDR3 is CASTLGVGMNTGELFF. The DNA for the CDR3 is TGTGCCAGCACCCTCGGGGTAGGCATGAACACCGGGGAGCTGTTTTTT.

This clone was detected once. V gene TRBV5-8 combines with J gene TRBJ1-4; 7 bases are shared with TRBD1. Per the germline V gene, CDR1 is SGHTS and CDR2 is YDEGEE. This CDR3 is 16 amino acids long. V lost 6 bases to trimming and J lost 4 bases; unmatched junction nucleotides: 12. The CDR3 DNA follows: TGTGCCAGCACCTTACCAGCGACAGGGAATAATGAAAAACTGTTTTTT. It yields the protein CASTLPATGNNEKLFF.

This clone was counted only a few times. The chain uses TRBV4-1 and TRBJ2-7; 10 nucleotides align to TRBD2. This CDR3 is 16 amino acids long. V dropped 4 bases and J dropped 1; count of bases not matched to a gene: 7. Germline V gene lookup returns CDR1 MGHRA and CDR2 YSYEKL. This CDR3 is CASSRVGTSASYEQYF. As DNA, the CDR3 is TGCGCCAGCAGCCGGGTCGGGACTAGCGCTTCCTACGAGCAGTACTTC.

The chain carries TRBV11-1 and TRBJ1-2, with 7 bases that match TRBD1. The CDR3 spans 14 residues. J was trimmed by 8 bases and V by 3 bases; bases with no gene match: 9. Germline V gene lookup returns CDR1 SGHAT and CDR2 FQDESV (reference sequence). The CDR3 loop reads CASSFGTALGGYTF. The CDR3 region has the DNA TGTGCCAGCAGCTTTGGGACAGCCCTTGGCGGCTACACCTTC.

The chain couples TRBV7-6 to TRBJ2-2, with 7 bases that match TRBD1. Losses at the gene ends were 5 bases for V and 4 bases for J; bases not matched to a gene: 10. CDR1 is SGHVS, CDR2 FNYEAQ, per germline. There are 16 residues in the CDR3. CDR3 region: CASSPRDSAFTGELFF. CDR3 nucleotide sequence: TGTGCCAGCAGCCCCCGGGACAGTGCATTCACCGGGGAGCTGTTTTTT.

The chain carries TRBV10-3 and TRBJ2-2; D possibly corresponds to TRBD1 (5 bases). The germline gives CDR1 ENHRY, CDR2 SYGVKD. V was pared by 2 bases and J by 0 bases, with 10 bases between. The CDR3 sequence is 16 residues long. In nucleotides, the CDR3 is TGTGCCATCAGTGAGGGGGCCTTGGCGAACACCGGGGAGCTGTTTTTT. Encoded protein: CAISEGALANTGELFF.

This chain links TRBV28 with TRBJ1-1; 7 nucleotides align to TRBD1. This CDR3 contains 16 residues. The germline V gene has CDR1 MDHEN and CDR2 SYDVKM. V shed 2 bases, J shed 0 bases, and the junction held 6 bases outside the gene matches. CDR3 loop: CASSLRQGLLNTEAFF. The DNA of the CDR3 is TGTGCCAGCAGTTTAAGACAGGGCCTTTTGAACACTGAAGCTTTCTTT.

In its sample, this clone was seen a few times. This sequence joins TRBV6-4 and TRBJ2-2, with 12 bases fitting TRBD2. The CDR3 is 17 amino acids. J gave up 6 bases and V 3 bases, and 8 bases lay outside the gene matches. Germline CDR1 and CDR2: MRHNA and SNTAGT. The CDR3, as DNA: TGTGCCAGCAGTGATCGGACTAGCGGGACTGGTCCCGGGGAGCTGTTTTTT. Protein: CASSDRTSGTGPGELFF.

This clone was observed once. The gene calls are TRBV24-1 and TRBJ2-2, with TRBD2 identical over 10 bases. V lost 5 bases to trimming and J lost 4 bases; unmatched junction nucleotides: 6. The CDR3 has 16 residues. Looked up from germline, CDR1 is KGHDR and CDR2 is SFDVKD. CDR3 sequence reads: CATSGPLAGSTGELFF. The CDR3 bases are TGTGCCACCAGTGGTCCACTAGCGGGAAGCACCGGGGAGCTGTTTTTT.

This sequence joins TRBV18 and TRBJ2-1, with D possibly matching TRBD2 (5 bases). V gave up 0 bases and J gave up 6 bases, with 9 bases separating them. CDR1 is KGHSH and CDR2 is LQKENI in the germline V gene. The CDR3 runs 14 residues. The CDR3 DNA reads TGTGCCAGCTCACCACCGGTGCGGGCCAATGAGCAGTTCTTC. Protein: CASSPPVRANEQFF. Combining the CDR3 with reference TRBV18 and TRBJ2-1 gives the whole variable domain NAGVMQNPRHLVRRRGQEARLRCSPMKGHSHVYWYRQLPEEGLKFMVYLQKENIIDESGMPKERFSAEFPKEGPSILRIQQVVRGDSAAYFCASSPPVRANEQFFGPGTRLTVL.

CDR3 nucleotide sequence: TGTGCCAGCAGCCCTGACAGGGGGCTCACTGAAGCTTTCTTT. Translated: CASSPDRGLTEAFF. The gene calls are TRBV7-3 and TRBJ1-1; TRBD1 aligns across 10 bases. The CDR3 has 14 residues. After removal of 5 bases from V and 4 bases from J, the junction contained 4 bases not matched to a gene. Germline V CDR1 and CDR2: SGHTA, FQGTGA.

The chain employs TRBV21-1 and TRBJ2-7; the table gives TRBD1 as D, unverified against the DNA. TRBV21-1 is a recognized pseudogene. The CDR3 has 16 residues. The DNA for the CDR3 is TGTGCCAGCAGCCTAACCAGGGGACCGCTCTCCTACGAGCAGTACGTC. Its protein product is CASSLTRGPLSYEQYV.

This clone was detected once. The chain is built from TRBV5-1 and TRBJ2-2, with 8 bases aligning to TRBD2. CDR3 size: 17 residues. The germline V gene has CDR1 SGHRS and CDR2 YFSETQ. Trimming cost V 4 bases and J 2 bases; bases outside gene matches: 10. CDR3: CASSIRGLAVNTGELFF. The CDR3 DNA is TGCGCCAGCAGCATCCGCGGACTAGCCGTTAACACCGGGGAGCTGTTTTTT.

The chain joins TRBV4-1 to TRBJ2-6, with TRBD1 matching 9 bases. The V gene end was trimmed by 2 bases and the J gene end by 1 base; junction bases not matched to a gene: 3. Germline V lookup: CDR1 MGHRA, CDR2 YSYEKL. This CDR3 region has 17 residues. CDR3 nucleotide sequence: TGCGCCAGCAGCCAACCACAGGGGGCATCTGGGGCCAACGTCCTGACTTTC. Translation gives CASSQPQGASGANVLTF.

This chain links TRBV19 with TRBJ2-1; TRBD2 agrees at 10 bases. V was clipped by 5 bases and J by 1 base; unmatched bases: 11. Germline V gene sequence: CDR1 LNHDA, CDR2 SQIVND (reference sequence). CDR3 length equals 18 residues. The CDR3 nucleotides read TGTGCCAGTAGTTCCTGGGTAGCGGGAGGCCATTCCTACAATGAGCAGTTCTTC. Translating gives CASSSWVAGGHSYNEQFF. Full variable domain (missing parts from reference TRBV19 and TRBJ2-1): DGGITQSPKYLFRKEGQNVTLSCEQNLNHDAMYWYRQDPGQGLRLIYYSQIVNDFQKGDIAEGYSVSREKKESFPLTVTSAQKNPTAFYLCASSSWVAGGHSYNEQFFGPGTRLTVL.

The V gene is TRBV24-1, the J gene TRBJ1-4, with D possibly being TRBD1 (6 bases). The V and J ends lost 2 bases and 8 bases respectively, with 14 bases between them. The CDR3 extends over 15 amino acids. Germline-derived CDR1 and CDR2 are KGHDR and SFDVKD. The CDR3: CATSDSGTSKEKLFF. For the CDR3, the DNA is TGTGCCACCAGTGATTCAGGGACATCAAAGGAAAAACTGTTTTTT.

V gene TRBV28 combines with J gene TRBJ2-1, with a possible D match to TRBD2 (5 bases). The germline CDR1 and CDR2 sequences are MDHEN and SYDVKM. Trimming removed 3 bases from V and 10 bases from J, with 16 bases in between. The CDR3 spans 14 residues. CDR3: CASSFPLAETEQFF. The CDR3 DNA is TGTGCCAGCAGTTTCCCCCTAGCCGAGACCGAGCAGTTCTTC.

The chain has TRBV5-4 and TRBJ2-1; the D gene is possibly TRBD1 (5 bases). Germline assignment: CDR1 SGHNT and CDR2 YYREEE (reference sequence). Trimming took off 4 bases at V and 1 base at J, with 12 bases between the two ends. CDR3 length equals 15 residues. In nucleotides, the CDR3 is TGTGCCAGCAGCCTCGACAGTCCGTCCTACAATGAGCAGTTCTTC. Translated, it gives CASSLDSPSYNEQFF.